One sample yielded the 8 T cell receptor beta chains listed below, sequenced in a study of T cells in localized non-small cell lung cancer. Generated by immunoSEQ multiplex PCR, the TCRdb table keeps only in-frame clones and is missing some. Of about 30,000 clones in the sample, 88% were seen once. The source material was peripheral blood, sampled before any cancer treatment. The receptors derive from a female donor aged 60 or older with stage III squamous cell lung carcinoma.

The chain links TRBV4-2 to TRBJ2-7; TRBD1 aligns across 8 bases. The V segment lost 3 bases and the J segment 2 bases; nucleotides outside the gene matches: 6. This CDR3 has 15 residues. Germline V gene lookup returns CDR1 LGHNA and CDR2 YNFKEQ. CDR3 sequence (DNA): TGTGCCAGCAGCCAGCAGGGGGACAGGCCCTACGAGCAGTACTTC. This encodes CASSQQGDRPYEQYF.

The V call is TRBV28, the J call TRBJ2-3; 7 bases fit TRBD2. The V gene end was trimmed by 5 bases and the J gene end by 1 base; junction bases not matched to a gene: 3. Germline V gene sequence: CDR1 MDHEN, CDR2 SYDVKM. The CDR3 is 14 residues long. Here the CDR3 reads CASSLLARTDTQYF. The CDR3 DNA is TGTGCCAGCAGTCTACTAGCGCGCACAGATACGCAGTATTTT. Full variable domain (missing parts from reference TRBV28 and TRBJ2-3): DVKVTQSSRYLVKRTGEKVFLECVQDMDHENMFWYRQDPGLGLRLIYFSYDVKMKEKGDIPEGYSVSREKKERFSLILESASTNQTSMYLCASSLLARTDTQYFGPGTRLTVL.

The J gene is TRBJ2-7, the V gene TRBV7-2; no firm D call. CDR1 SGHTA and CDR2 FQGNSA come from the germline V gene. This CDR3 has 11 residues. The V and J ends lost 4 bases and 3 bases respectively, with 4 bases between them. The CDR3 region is CASSYYYEQYF. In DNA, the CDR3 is TGTGCCAGCAGCTATTACTACGAGCAGTACTTC.

The CDR3 sequence: CASSQGAGGGGYGYTF. CDR3 in DNA: TGTGCCAGCAGCCAAGGGGCCGGGGGCGGAGGCTATGGCTACACCTTC. This chain links TRBV9 with TRBJ1-2, with TRBD1 as a possible D gene (6 bases). V dropped 4 bases and J dropped 4 bases, with 20 bases sitting between them. Germline CDR1 SGDLS, CDR2 YYNGEE. The CDR3 extends over 16 amino acids.

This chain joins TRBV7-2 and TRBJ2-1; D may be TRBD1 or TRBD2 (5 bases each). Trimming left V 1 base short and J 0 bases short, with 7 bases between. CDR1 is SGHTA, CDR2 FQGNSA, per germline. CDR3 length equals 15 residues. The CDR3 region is CASSLGGDSYNEQFF. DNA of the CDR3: TGTGCCAGCAGCTTAGGAGGGGACTCCTACAATGAGCAGTTCTTC. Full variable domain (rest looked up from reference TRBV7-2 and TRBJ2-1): GAGVSQSPSNKVTEKGKDVELRCDPISGHTALYWYRQSLGQGLEFLIYFQGNSAPDKSGLPSDRFSAERTGGSVSTLTIQRTQQEDSAVYLCASSLGGDSYNEQFFGPGTRLTVL.

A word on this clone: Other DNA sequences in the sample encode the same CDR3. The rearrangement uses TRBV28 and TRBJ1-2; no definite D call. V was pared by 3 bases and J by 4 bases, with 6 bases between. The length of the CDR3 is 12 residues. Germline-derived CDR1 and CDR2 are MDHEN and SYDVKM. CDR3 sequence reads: CASSFRGYGYTF. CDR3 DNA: TGTGCCAGCAGTTTCCGAGGCTATGGCTACACCTTC.

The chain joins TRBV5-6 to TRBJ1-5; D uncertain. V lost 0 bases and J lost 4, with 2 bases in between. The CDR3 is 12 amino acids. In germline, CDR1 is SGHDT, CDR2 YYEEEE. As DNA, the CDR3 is TGTGCCAGCAGCTTGGGGAATCAGCCCCAGCATTTT. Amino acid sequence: CASSLGNQPQHF. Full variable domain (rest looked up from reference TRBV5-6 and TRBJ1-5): DAGVTQSPTHLIKTRGQQVTLRCSPKSGHDTVSWYQQALGQGPQFIFQYYEEEERQRGNFPDRFSGHQFPNYSSELNVNALLLGDSALYLCASSLGNQPQHFGDGTRLSIL.

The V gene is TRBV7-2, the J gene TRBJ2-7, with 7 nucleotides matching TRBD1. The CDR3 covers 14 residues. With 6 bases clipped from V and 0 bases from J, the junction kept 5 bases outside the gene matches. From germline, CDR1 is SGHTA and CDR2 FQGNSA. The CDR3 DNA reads TGTGCCAGCAGTGGACAGGCAAGCTCCTACGAGCAGTACTTC. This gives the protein CASSGQASSYEQYF.